The rows below give T cell receptor beta chains drawn from one sample of a study of cytomegalovirus exposure and HLA in healthy donors. Profiled with immunoSEQ multiplex PCR; TCRdb holds only in-frame clones, not every one. The table includes about 68,000 clones, 75% to 85% detected once. The sequenced material came from PBMCs. These receptors were obtained from a human donor in good health. CDR3s include the opening cysteine and the closing phenylalanine or tryptophan. Each record gives: clone size, J gene, V gene, D gene, CDR3 protein, CDR3 DNA. D genes are given only for firm matches. Size is stated for part of the rows, as once, few or many counts, or as a class when the clone is expanded.

size: .
J: TRBJ2-4
V: TRBV11-2
D: .
CDR3: CASYGGARFPKNIQYF
DNA: TGTGCCAGCTATGGGGGGGCTCGGTTCCCCAAAAACATTCAGTACTTC

size: .
J: TRBJ2-7
V: TRBV6-5
D: TRBD2
CDR3: CASSPSGGDSSEQYF
DNA: TGTGCCAGCAGCCCGAGCGGGGGGGACAGCTCGGAGCAGTACTTC

size: .
J: TRBJ2-5
V: TRBV27
D: TRBD1
CDR3: CASSSLGQGGETQYF
DNA: TGTGCCAGCAGTTCCCTGGGACAGGGTGGAGAGACCCAGTACTTC

size: .
J: TRBJ2-1
V: TRBV5-1
D: .
CDR3: CASSLAGRGQTVYNEQFF
DNA: TGCGCCAGCAGCTTGGCCGGGAGAGGTCAAACGGTTTACAATGAGCAGTTCTTC

size: .
J: TRBJ1-2
V: TRBV6-1
D: TRBD1
CDR3: CASSISRGSYYGYTF
DNA: TGTGCCAGCAGTATCTCCAGGGGGTCATACTATGGCTACACCTTC

size: few
J: TRBJ1-3
V: TRBV5-1
D: TRBD1
CDR3: CASSASGTGGYTIYF
DNA: TGCGCCAGCAGCGCCTCCGGGACAGGGGGTTACACCATATATTTT

size: .
J: TRBJ1-1
V: TRBV11-2
D: .
CDR3: CASSATTRDFFMNTEAFF
DNA: TGTGCCAGCAGCGCCACAACCCGGGACTTCTTCATGAACACTGAAGCTTTCTTT

size: .
J: TRBJ1-6
V: TRBV2
D: .
CDR3: CASSDTLGNSPLHF
DNA: TGTGCCAGCAGTGACACCCTCGGGAATTCACCCCTCCACTTT

size: .
J: TRBJ1-6
V: TRBV30
D: TRBD1
CDR3: CAWRGQGGNSPLHF
DNA: TGTGCCTGGAGAGGACAGGGCGGGAATTCACCCCTCCACTTT

size: .
J: TRBJ1-2
V: TRBV12-5
D: .
CDR3: CASCLPWDIYGYTF
DNA: TGTGCTAGTTGTTTGCCATGGGACATCTATGGCTACACCTTC

size: .
J: TRBJ1-2
V: TRBV6-5
D: .
CDR3: CASTNPNNYGYPF
DNA: TGTGCCAGCACCAACCCAAACAACTATGGCTACCCCTTC

size: .
J: TRBJ2-1
V: TRBV7-8
D: TRBD2
CDR3: CASSPGGLDNEQFF
DNA: TGTGCCAGCAGCCCGGGGGGGCTGGACAATGAGCAGTTCTTC

size: .
J: TRBJ1-1
V: TRBV6-5
D: .
CDR3: CASSGLAEAFF
DNA: TGTGCCAGTTCAGGGCTAGCTGAAGCTTTCTTT

size: .
J: TRBJ1-6
V: TRBV2
D: TRBD1
CDR3: CASTVGGGRSPLHF
DNA: TGTGCCAGCACCGTAGGAGGGGGCAGGTCACCCCTCCACTTT

size: once
J: TRBJ2-5
V: TRBV4-1
D: .
CDR3: CASSQEATRETQYF
DNA: TGCGCCAGCAGCCAAGAGGCAACTAGGGAGACCCAGTACTTC

size: .
J: TRBJ2-1
V: TRBV10-3
D: TRBD1
CDR3: CAITPGQPNEQFF
DNA: TGTGCCATTACACCGGGACAGCCAAATGAGCAGTTCTTC

size: .
J: TRBJ2-3
V: TRBV4-3
D: .
CDR3: CASSQDLSANTQYF
DNA: TGCGCCAGCAGCCAAGATCTGAGCGCCAATACGCAGTATTTT

size: .
J: TRBJ2-7
V: TRBV19
D: TRBD1
CDR3: CASSSSGTGIEQYF
DNA: TGTGCCAGTAGTTCGTCCGGGACAGGGATCGAGCAGTACTTC

size: .
J: TRBJ2-7
V: TRBV5-4
D: .
CDR3: CASSLHGSYEQYF
DNA: TGTGCCAGCAGCTTACATGGCTCCTACGAGCAGTACTTC

size: .
J: TRBJ2-3
V: TRBV19
D: TRBD2
CDR3: CASKRAGGPSTDTQYF
DNA: TGTGCCAGTAAAAGGGCGGGGGGGCCTAGCACAGATACGCAGTATTTT

size: .
J: TRBJ1-4
V: TRBV11-2
D: .
CDR3: CASSLAGRREKLFF
DNA: TGTGCCAGCAGCTTAGCAGGGAGGAGAGAAAAACTGTTTTTT

size: .
J: TRBJ2-5
V: TRBV19
D: TRBD1
CDR3: CASSTRQGTETQYF
DNA: TGTGCCAGTAGTACCCGACAGGGTACGGAGACCCAGTACTTC

size: .
J: TRBJ2-7
V: TRBV11-2
D: .
CDR3: CASSLPTEGEQYF
DNA: TGTGCCAGCAGCTTACCCACCGAGGGAGAGCAGTACTTC

size: .
J: TRBJ1-5
V: TRBV7-9
D: .
CDR3: CASSLVGGEAGPGQPQHF
DNA: TGTGCCAGCAGCTTAGTAGGTGGGGAAGCAGGTCCGGGGCAGCCCCAGCATTTT

size: .
J: TRBJ2-5
V: TRBV9
D: .
CDR3: CASSVGGQPKETQYF
DNA: TGTGCCAGCAGCGTAGGAGGGCAACCCAAAGAGACCCAGTACTTC

size: .
J: TRBJ1-6
V: TRBV19
D: .
CDR3: CASSIDLRFSSYNSPLHF
DNA: TGTGCCAGTAGTATAGATCTCAGGTTCAGCTCCTATAATTCACCCCTCCACTTT

size: .
J: TRBJ2-7
V: TRBV27
D: TRBD1
CDR3: CASSWSGQGIYEQYF
DNA: TGTGCCAGCAGTTGGTCGGGACAGGGGATCTACGAGCAGTACTTC

size: .
J: TRBJ2-6
V: TRBV4-3
D: .
CDR3: CASSQTAIGANVLTF
DNA: TGCGCCAGCAGCCAAACAGCTATTGGGGCCAACGTCCTGACTTTC

size: once
J: TRBJ1-1
V: TRBV7-2
D: TRBD1
CDR3: CASSPYRGRVNTEAFF
DNA: TGTGCCAGCAGCCCTTACAGGGGGCGCGTGAACACTGAAGCTTTCTTT

size: .
J: TRBJ2-3
V: TRBV29-1
D: .
CDR3: CSVGPNGADTQYF
DNA: TGCAGCGTGGGGCCGAACGGAGCAGATACGCAGTATTTT